This T cell receptor (beta chain) was captured by sequencing in a study of OX40 agonist ivuxolimab in advanced cancers. Background on the study: Age averaged 60 years (range roughly 23 to 85), and around 78% were male.

The data were produced by immunoSEQ multiplex PCR, yet TCRdb's version contains in-frame clones alone and is incomplete. This table has some 95,000 clones, about 85% appearing once. In its sample, this clone was seen a few times. The antigen is not known. Findings and limits, study-wide: There was clonal expansion of CD4+ and CD8+ blood T cells by week 6 at 0.1 to 3.0 mg/kg. Not determined was the antigen specificity of the expanded peripheral T cells.

This TCR was sampled from an adult with an advanced solid tumor such as melanoma, head and neck, liver or kidney cancer. The input for sequencing was CD4+ or CD8+ T cells sorted from blood, taken in a trial of the OX40 agonist ivuxolimab.

The CDR3, as DNA: TGTGCCGGTTCGACCTACACAGATACGCAGTATTTT. It specifies CAGSTYTDTQYF. V and J are TRBV6-1 and TRBJ2-3; D remains unclear. The V and J ends lost 11 bases and 2 bases respectively, with 11 bases between them. In germline, CDR1 is MNHNS, CDR2 SASEGT. This CDR3 is built from 12 residues.